The sequence of this TCR beta chain was determined in a study of shared T cell receptors in the human thymus (dated by TCRdb to the early 2020s). General notes on the study: The study examined how self-reactive, shared T-cell receptor alpha chains are generated in the human thymus.

The library was generated by the immunoSEQ multiplex PCR assay. TCRdb holds this immuneACCESS table with in-frame rearrangements only. Some clones are missing; in checked studies, unresolved V genes explain under half, and the rest has no known cause. This sample has about 710,000 clones in its table, and approximately 89% of those were observed once. Of the sample, roughly 0.0094% falls within the top ten clones. Taken from cysteine to phenylalanine, the CDR3 has 16 residues. Only the CDR3 part of the read is kept: 48 bases, read in frame from the first base. CDR1 and CDR2 (MRHNA, SNTAGT) derive from the germline V gene. V and J are truncated by 2 bases and 3 bases respectively, leaving an intervening sequence of 16 bases. Note on this clone: Its target antigen remains unknown. Per-base quality was not reported, and no clone a single base away is much larger than it.

The same specimen was also included in a second study, on human thymus T cells. As that second study puts it: Immunologically healthy infants undergoing open corrective cardiac surgery for congenital heart defects in Finland were used as donors. Thymus tissue was obtained as surgical resects removed during corrective cardiac surgery. Usage of V and J gene segments appeared to be biased in both the thymic and the peripheral blood repertoires. Highly overlapping thymic TCR repertoires among unrelated individuals were reported in the related research. TCR alpha and beta repertoires from about 8 infant thymus samples and a few related peripheral blood samples were characterized in the study. Donor ages ranged from roughly 6 to 250 days, and the cohort comprised about 6 male and a couple of female infants. Thymocytes were released mechanically from tissue and stored at -70 °C as pellets of roughly 8.5-32 million cells. A QIAsymphony instrument was used to extract genomic DNA from the frozen cell pellets. The immunoSEQ multiplex PCR assay was used to amplify the TCRB and TCRAD loci from a standardized quantity of quality-controlled genomic DNA. The amplicons covered the V(D)J region and were long enough to include the CDR3 and to identify the V and J genes. Through the commercial immunoSEQ service, the amplicons were sequenced on an Illumina platform. Primer bias and sequencing errors were corrected as previously described, and TCRAD and TCRB definitions were based on the IMGT database. Analysis of the repertoires was done with immunoSEQ Analyzer 3.0 and VDJTools and included basic statistics, V/J segment usage, diversity estimates, rarefaction and pairwise overlap. Diversity was estimated with Chao1, ChaoE, Efron-Thisted, Shannon and inverse Simpson indices, and also on datasets down-sampled to the smallest sample. Repertoire overlap was assessed by strict matching of CDR3 nucleotide sequence, V gene and J gene, and clustering was done by Jaccard-based multidimensional scaling. On average, thymus samples yielded roughly 800,000 unique TCRB clonotypes, whereas blood samples yielded 65,000 to 100,000.

The source is a boy less than two years old with a congenital heart defect. Donor details come from another sample of the same person, matched by shared clones. Material for sequencing was thymocytes. The V gene is TRBV6-4 and the J gene is TRBJ1-2; the D region possibly corresponds to TRBD1 (5 bases align). CDR3 sequence: CASSDNVGGDHYGYTF. The DNA reads as follows: TGTGCCAGCAGTGACAACGTAGGAGGGGATCACTATGGCTACACCTTC.